This T cell receptor beta chain comes out of a study of post-analysis software for immune sequencing data. The V segment lost 4 bases and the J segment 5 bases; nucleotides outside the gene matches: 6. This CDR3 is built from 14 residues. CDR1 and CDR2 (germline): LGHNA, YNFKEQ. Study-level findings and limits: Patients carried roughly 5 TRBV segments more frequently than controls did, and TRBV5-6, TRBV5-1 and TRBV20-1 were among them.

On this clonotype itself: Antigen: not known.

Built from TCR beta cDNA, the libraries had unique molecular identifiers in them. TCRdb ran MiXCR on the PCR reads and lists one entry per CDR3 protein. The table shows about 570,000 distinct CDR3 sequences, with around a third occurring only once. The sample comprised blood. The receptor comes from a girl under 18 with multiple sclerosis. The genes are TRBV4-2 and TRBJ2-5; 8 bases map to TRBD2. This chain's CDR3 is CASSRGGTQETQYF. The CDR3, as DNA: TGTGCCAGCAGCCGCGGGGGGACTCAGGAGACCCAGTACTTC.